This is a list of T cell receptor beta chains from one sample in a study of vaccination and CD4 T cells after COVID-19. Their antigens are not known. MiXCR was run by TCRdb on the PCR reads, yielding one entry per CDR3 protein. Of roughly 13,000 distinct CDR3 sequences detected, more than 55% appear once; the ten largest clones hold 19%. Sequenced: CD4+ T cells from blood, cultured in vitro. Receptors originate from a human donor who had recovered from COVID-19. Both conserved end residues are part of each CDR3. Fields, in order: V gene, CDR3 protein.

>TRBV5-1
CASSGTELSTDTQYF
>TRBV19
CASSIGAANQPQHF
>TRBV7-9
CASSPESNRYTF
>TRBV18
CASSQVPGQGFQPQHF
>TRBV6-2/TRBV6-3
CASRTGTGRNSPLHF
>TRBV20-1
CSAPGTSGRAGGTDTQYF
>TRBV12-3/TRBV12-4
CASSLGQRPGELFF
>TRBV19
CASSIGQGLTDTQYF
>TRBV6-2/TRBV6-3
CASSWRSGTYSYEQYF
>TRBV4-1
CASSQEPGGSYEQYF
>TRBV24-1
CATSGGGTDTQYF
>TRBV29-1
CSMRGTSGKGTQYF
>TRBV7-6
CASSSRTGELFF
>TRBV15
CATSRGTGFFEAFF
>TRBV7-2
CASSSTGNTEAFF
>TRBV7-9
CASIEGARSSGNTIYF
>TRBV27
CASSLDGRLNYGYTF
>TRBV6-5
CASSSYPGLAGGGTDTQYF
>TRBV7-9
CASSQRTSPNTGELFF
>TRBV2
CASRPGTQSNQPQHF
>TRBV11-3
CASNLPRGQETQYF
>TRBV10-3
CAITLGGANSPLHF
>TRBV6-1
CASSLDRGNTDTQYF
>TRBV7-9
CAGSDNRDSNQPQHF
>TRBV28
CASAPGRGLQGQYF
>TRBV6-1
CASSRREAFF
>TRBV12-3/TRBV12-4
CASSLQITRDTEAFF
>TRBV7-8
CASSRNNARGTDTQYF
>TRBV6-1
CASRSLGQGLDTEAFF
>TRBV27
CASSWGSYRGPNHEQYF
>TRBV28
CASTKTGLAGIDNEQFF